The 16 T cell receptor beta chains below were found in one sample sequenced in a study of T cell responses to AZD1222 COVID-19 vaccine. Produced via immunoSEQ multiplex PCR; TCRdb's table is partial and in-frame only. Here the sample spans approximately 130,000 clones, about 93% being singletons. Sample: peripheral blood, taken on day 0 of AZD1222 vaccination. These receptors came from an adult in good health.

This clone was seen a handful of times. The rearrangement uses TRBV3-1 (or the pseudogene TRBV3-2) and TRBJ1-6; 8 nucleotides agree with TRBD1. The ends lost 4 bases at V and 7 bases at J; junction bases unmatched: 3. Germline assignment: CDR1 LGHDT and CDR2 YNNKEL (reference sequence). CDR3 length equals 14 residues. The CDR3 is CASSPRGQNSPLHF. The CDR3 nucleotides are TGTGCCAGCAGCCCCAGGGGGCAGAATTCACCCCTCCACTTT.

This chain uses TRBV19 with TRBJ1-6; possibly TRBD1 for D (5 bases). Trimming removed 4 bases from V and 0 bases from J, with 10 bases in between. The CDR3 consists of 16 residues. Germline-derived CDR1 and CDR2 are LNHDA and SQIVND (reference sequence). Here the CDR3 DNA reads TGTGCCAGTAGTACCCGACAGATCTCCTATAATTCACCCCTCCACTTT. Translating gives CASSTRQISYNSPLHF.

This sequence joins TRBV7-2 and TRBJ1-6; D ambiguous. V lost 3 bases to trimming and J lost 7 bases, with 4 bases between them. CDR3 length: 12 amino acids. The germline V gene encodes CDR1 SGHTA and CDR2 FQGNSA. This chain's CDR3 is CASSFQNSPLHF. In nucleotides, the CDR3 is TGTGCCAGCAGCTTTCAGAATTCACCCCTCCACTTT.

This sequence joins TRBV10-3 and TRBJ1-2, with D hard to call. Trimming pared 6 bases from V and 0 bases from J, leaving 11 bases between. Germline lookup yields CDR1 ENHRY and CDR2 SYGVKD. The length of the CDR3 is 14 residues. CDR3 sequence (DNA): TGTGCCATCAGCTTCGGCTCTCCTAACTATGGCTACACCTTC. Amino acid sequence: CAISFGSPNYGYTF.

V gene TRBV18 combines with J gene TRBJ2-1; D possibly corresponds to TRBD1 (6 bases). The CDR3 sequence is 16 residues long. V dropped 3 bases and J dropped 2 bases, with 14 bases sitting between them. The germline CDR1 and CDR2 sequences are KGHSH and LQKENI. In DNA form, the CDR3 reads TGTGCCAGCTCACCCCTTCAACAGGGAACCTACAATGAGCAGTTCTTC. It specifies CASSPLQQGTYNEQFF.

V gene TRBV18 combines with J gene TRBJ2-2; no firm D call. CDR3 length equals 15 residues. Trimming shortened V by 2 bases and J by 8 bases, and 15 bases separated the two germline ends. Germline assignment: CDR1 KGHSH and CDR2 LQKENI. The CDR3: CASSPDRSPGGELFF. The CDR3 region has the DNA TGTGCCAGCTCACCAGACCGTTCCCCTGGGGGGGAGCTGTTTTTT.

The chain recombines TRBV18 with TRBJ1-2; D ambiguous. The CDR3 runs to 15 residues. Trimming took 3 bases from V and 6 from J, leaving 17 bases between them. Germline V CDR1 and CDR2: KGHSH, LQKENI. CDR3 in DNA: TGTGCCAGCTCACCCTGGGTCGAGATCCGGGATGGCTACACCTTC. Translated: CASSPWVEIRDGYTF.

The V call is TRBV29-1, the J call TRBJ1-1; D is possibly TRBD1 (6 bases). Germline loops: CDR1 SQVTM, CDR2 ANQGSEA. Trimming left V 7 bases short and J 7 bases short, with 19 bases between. The CDR3 runs to 13 residues. The CDR3 bases are TGCAGCGCCGATAGCCAGGGGACTATTGAAGCTTTCTTT. This translates into CSADSQGTIEAFF.

V gene TRBV6-6 combines with J gene TRBJ1-1, with D maybe TRBD1 (6 bases). In germline, CDR1 is MNHNY, CDR2 SVGAGI (reference sequence). The CDR3 is 12 amino acids. The ends were cut back, 6 bases at V and 6 bases at J, with 11 bases in the middle. CDR3 nucleotides: TGTGCCAGCAGGCCACAGGGACCTGAAGCTTTCTTT. Protein product: CASRPQGPEAFF.

About this clone itself: A junction end diverges from the germline sequence, so it may reflect a read error. The sample contains more than one DNA sequence encoding this CDR3. The chain combines TRBV7-6 with TRBJ2-3; D gene unclear. The CDR3 sequence is 13 residues long. Per the germline V gene, CDR1 is SGHVS and CDR2 is FNYEAQ. The CDR3 coding sequence is TGTGCCAGCAGCTTAGTACTCACAGATACGCAATATTTT. Residues: CASSLVLTDTQYF.

This sequence joins TRBV4-2 and TRBJ1-1, with 8 nucleotides matching TRBD1. CDR3 length: 18 residues. Per the germline V gene, CDR1 is LGHNA and CDR2 is YNFKEQ. Trimming at V came to 4 bases and at J to 1 base, leaving 14 bases not matched to a gene. CDR3 nucleotides: TGTGCCAGCAGCCTGCACGGGACAGGACCCGCCGGGAACACTGAAGCTTTCTTT. Its protein is CASSLHGTGPAGNTEAFF.

Only one count was recorded for this clone. The chain couples TRBV6-5 to TRBJ1-5; 7 bases line up with TRBD1. Germline CDR1 reads MNHEY; CDR2 reads SVGAGI. V lost 6 bases and J lost 5; bases outside the gene matches: 7. The CDR3 has 14 residues. The CDR3 is CASSQGQKHQPQHF. The CDR3 coding sequence is TGTGCCAGCAGCCAGGGACAGAAACATCAGCCCCAGCATTTT.

This sequence joins TRBV18 and TRBJ1-2; D uncertain. CDR3 length: 15 amino acids. Germline V gene lookup returns CDR1 KGHSH and CDR2 LQKENI. V gave up 6 bases and J gave up 2 bases, with 16 bases separating them. CDR3 protein: CASSRREEGNYGYTF. As DNA, the CDR3 is TGTGCCAGCTCCCGGAGGGAGGAGGGAAACTATGGCTACACCTTC.

The chain links TRBV9 to TRBJ1-4; D is possibly TRBD1 (6 bases). V lost 4 bases and J lost 6, with 13 bases in between. Germline V gives CDR1 SGDLS, CDR2 YYNGEE. The CDR3 totals 14 residues. CDR3 amino acids: CASSPSGVDEKLFF. DNA of the CDR3: TGTGCCAGCAGCCCCTCAGGGGTGGATGAAAAACTGTTTTTT.

This chain connects TRBV12-3 or TRBV12-4 to TRBJ1-5; D is uncertain. Trimming removed 0 bases at V and 5 bases at J, with 2 bases between. The CDR3 runs 12 residues. The chain's CDR3 is CASSLADQPQHF. DNA for the CDR3: TGTGCCAGCAGTTTAGCTGATCAGCCCCAGCATTTT.

The chain links TRBV27 to TRBJ1-2, with TRBD1 identical over 7 bases. The germline CDR1 and CDR2 sequences are MNHEY and SMNVEV (reference sequence). V lost 5 bases to trimming and J lost 4 bases; unmatched junction nucleotides: 7. The CDR3 extends over 14 amino acids. As DNA, the CDR3 is TGTGCCAGCAGTCTTGGGACAGCCTTCTATGGCTACACCTTC. Amino acid sequence: CASSLGTAFYGYTF.